Shown below are 21 T cell receptor beta chains from a single sample sequenced in a study of T cells in Graves' hyperthyroidism and ophthalmopathy. The TCR beta CDR3 regions underwent amplification using RNA transcripts as the source. First-round RT-PCR with HTBI primers amplified the TCR CDR3 region. TCRdb used MiXCR to reprocess the multiplex PCR reads, holding one entry per CDR3 protein. The profile shows about 380,000 distinct CDR3 sequences, roughly 18% of them singletons. The sequenced sample was blood. These receptors all come from a man aged 18 to 30 with Graves' ophthalmopathy.

This clonotype was picked up a small number of times. The chain has TRBV10-3 and TRBJ1-2, with 7 bases matching TRBD1. V shed 7 bases and J 4 bases; nucleotides not matched to a gene: 9. This CDR3 has 14 residues. Germline V gene lookup returns CDR1 ENHRY and CDR2 SYGVKD. The CDR3 DNA follows: TGTGCCATCACAAGGGACAGCCGGACCTATGGCTACACCTTC. It specifies CAITRDSRTYGYTF.

J is TRBJ2-1 and V is TRBV5-8, with D maybe TRBD2 (6 bases). Per germline, CDR1 SGHTS and CDR2 YDEGEE. Trimming removed 4 bases from V and 0 bases from J, with 11 bases in between. The CDR3 sequence is 15 residues long. As DNA, the CDR3 is TGTGCCAGCAGCGACCTGGGGGGCTCCTACAATGAGCAGTTCTTC. Residues: CASSDLGGSYNEQFF.

This clonotype occurred many times. This rearrangement joins TRBV18 to TRBJ2-7; D gene unclear. Trimming left V 3 bases short and J 3 bases short, with 12 bases between. This CDR3 comprises 14 residues. Germline lookup yields CDR1 KGHSH and CDR2 LQKENI. CDR3 nucleotide sequence: TGTGCCAGCTCACCCGTCGGTCAGCTCTACGAGCAGTACTTC. This gives the protein CASSPVGQLYEQYF. The variable domain in full, completed from reference TRBV18 and TRBJ2-7, reads NAGVMQNPRHLVRRRGQEARLRCSPMKGHSHVYWYRQLPEEGLKFMVYLQKENIIDESGMPKERFSAEFPKEGPSILRIQQVVRGDSAAYFCASSPVGQLYEQYFGPGTRLTVT.

To note about this clonotype: This could be a read error, since a much larger clone is one nucleotide away. CDR3 protein: CSVGYGGSSPETFF. CDR3 sequence (DNA): TGCAGCGTTGGTTATGGGGGTAGTAGCCCTGAAACTTTCTTT. This chain connects TRBV29-1 to TRBJ1-1, with TRBD1 as a possible D gene (5 bases). The length of the CDR3 is 14 residues. Germline CDR1 is SQVTM and CDR2 is ANQGSEA.

This clonotype was picked up many times. The V gene is TRBV18, the J gene TRBJ2-7, with 8 positions matching TRBD2. This CDR3 region has 15 residues. In germline, CDR1 is KGHSH, CDR2 LQKENI. V was pared by 1 base and J by 0 bases, with 2 bases of the junction left unmatched. The CDR3 region has the DNA TGTGCCAGCTCACCACTAGCGGGGAGCTCCTACGAGCAGTACTTC. Protein: CASSPLAGSSYEQYF.

To note about this clonotype: A read error may produce the germline difference seen at one junction end. The chain joins TRBV18 to TRBJ1-1, with D maybe TRBD1 (6 bases). CDR1 and CDR2 from the germline V gene are KGHSH and LQKENI. CDR3 length: 15 residues. The CDR3: CASTPPQGQNTEAFF. The CDR3 region has the DNA TGTGCCAGCACACCACCTCAGGGGCAGAACACTGAAGCTTTCTTT.

The table lists this clonotype with a few counts. The chain uses TRBV27 and TRBJ2-1, with D possibly being TRBD1 or TRBD2 (5 bases each). The length of the CDR3 is 16 residues. Germline lookup yields CDR1 MNHEY and CDR2 SMNVEV (reference sequence). Trimming cost V 5 bases and J 1 base, with 15 bases left between them. The CDR3 coding sequence is TGTGCCAGCAGTCCGTCGAGGGGTGGGTCCTACAATGAGCAGTTCTTC. It specifies CASSPSRGGSYNEQFF.

This clonotype was found many times. The chain is built from TRBV28 and TRBJ1-5; TRBD1 matches at 10 bases. Germline CDR1 MDHEN, CDR2 SYDVKM. This CDR3 is 17 amino acids long. Trimming cost V 6 bases and J 0 bases; bases outside gene matches: 8. CDR3 coding DNA: TGTGCCAGCAGGATTGGGACAGGGGCTTATAGCAATCAGCCCCAGCATTTT. Translating gives CASRIGTGAYSNQPQHF.

The sample holds one count of this clonotype. The chain uses TRBV18 and TRBJ2-3; D gene unclear. CDR3 size: 15 residues. Trimming cost V 0 bases and J 1 base, with 8 bases left between them. From germline, CDR1 is KGHSH and CDR2 LQKENI. CDR3 DNA sequence: TGTGCCAGCTCACCACCTTTCAAGGGCACAGATACGCAGTATTTT. As protein: CASSPPFKGTDTQYF.

This clonotype has ten or more counts. J is TRBJ2-1 and V is TRBV12-3 or TRBV12-4; the D is unclear. The V end was cut by 2 bases, the J end by 9 bases, with 23 bases between. CDR3 length: 17 amino acids. The CDR3 reads CASSLSGRTGHRFEQFF. The CDR3, as DNA: TGTGCCAGCAGTTTATCCGGACGGACGGGCCATCGTTTTGAGCAGTTCTTC.

The chain recombines TRBV19 with TRBJ1-4, with D unresolved. Germline V gene lookup returns CDR1 LNHDA and CDR2 SQIVND (reference sequence). There are 11 residues in the CDR3. Between the trimmed V and J ends, which lost 6 bases and 7 bases, there was a span of 6 bases. Here the CDR3 DNA reads TGTGCCAGTAGGTTGGGTGAAAAACTGTTTTTT. It encodes CASRLGEKLFF.

There are many counts of this clonotype. V and J are TRBV20-1 and TRBJ2-1; 7 bases align to TRBD1. V gave up 5 bases and J gave up 6 bases; unmatched junction bases: 4. CDR1 is DFQATT and CDR2 is SNEGSKA in the germline V gene (reference sequence). This CDR3 contains 12 residues. CDR3: CSADRVRNEQFF. CDR3 DNA: TGCAGTGCTGACAGGGTTCGCAATGAGCAGTTCTTC.

This clonotype was seen ten or more times. The chain has TRBV7-2 and TRBJ1-1; no clear D. The germline gives CDR1 SGHTA, CDR2 FQGNSA. Trimming took off 0 bases at V and 10 bases at J, with 9 bases between the two ends. CDR3 length: 12 residues. CDR3 nucleotides: TGTGCCAGCAGCTTAGCGGGGAGGCGAGCTTTCTTT. Translating it yields CASSLAGRRAFF. Complete variable domain (other parts from reference TRBV7-2 and TRBJ1-1): GAGVSQSPSNKVTEKGKDVELRCDPISGHTALYWYRQSLGQGLEFLIYFQGNSAPDKSGLPSDRFSAERTGGSVSTLTIQRTQQEDSAVYLCASSLAGRRAFFGQGTRLTVV.

The CDR3 nucleotides are TGCGCCAGCAGCTTGGGTAGAGTGGGGGGAGGGGTAGAGACCCAGTACTTC. It specifies CASSLGRVGGGVETQYF. V gene TRBV5-1 combines with J gene TRBJ2-5; 7 nucleotides align to TRBD2. The CDR3 consists of 17 residues. The V gene end was trimmed by 0 bases and the J gene end by 4 bases; junction bases not matched to a gene: 12. In germline, CDR1 is SGHRS, CDR2 YFSETQ.

This clonotype was counted between two and nine times. This sequence joins TRBV29-1 and TRBJ1-5; D uncertain. V was cut by 2 bases and J by 6 bases, with 11 bases left in between. Germline CDR1 reads SQVTM; CDR2 reads ANQGSEA. This CDR3 has 13 amino acids. The CDR3 DNA sequence: TGCAGCGTTGAACGGGCAGAGCTTCAGCCCCAGCATTTT. Protein sequence: CSVERAELQPQHF.

The CDR3 protein is CASIYLRNTIYF. DNA for the CDR3: TGTGCCAGCATCTACTTAAGAAACACCATATATTTT. The chain is built from TRBV2 and TRBJ1-3; D remains unclear. Between the trimmed V and J ends, which lost 7 bases and 5 bases, there was a span of 9 bases. Germline V gene sequence: CDR1 SNHLY, CDR2 FYNNEI. The CDR3 contains 12 residues.

This clonotype was counted at least ten times. The chain is built from TRBV12-3 or TRBV12-4 and TRBJ2-1; D is uncertain. This CDR3 spans 15 amino acids. The V end lost 5 bases, the J end lost 3 bases, and 14 bases lay between the germline ends. The CDR3 bases are TGTGCCAGCAGTCTCGGTTCTGGGGTCTACAATGAGCAGTTCTTC. This gives the protein CASSLGSGVYNEQFF.

In its sample, this clonotype was seen many times. This sequence joins TRBV18 and TRBJ2-3; no reliable D call. Trimming shortened V by 5 bases and J by 4 bases, and 1 base separated the two germline ends. This CDR3 contains 10 residues. Germline CDR1 is KGHSH and CDR2 is LQKENI. The CDR3 DNA follows: TGTGCCAGCTCATCAGATACGCAGTATTTT. It is translated as CASSSDTQYF.

The chain employs TRBV27 and TRBJ2-7, with 8 nucleotides matching TRBD1. V gave up 2 bases and J gave up 0 bases; unmatched junction bases: 12. The CDR3 totals 18 residues. The germline V gene encodes CDR1 MNHEY and CDR2 SMNVEV (reference sequence). This CDR3 reads CASSLRIPGTGDSYEQYF. As DNA, the CDR3 is TGTGCCAGCAGTTTACGAATTCCTGGGACAGGCGACTCCTACGAGCAGTACTTC.

This clonotype showed up many times. CDR3 protein: CASSDRTGGDTQYF. The CDR3 DNA sequence: TGTGCCAGCAGCGATCGGACAGGGGGAGATACGCAGTATTTT. The chain couples TRBV7-3 to TRBJ2-3; 10 bases agree with TRBD1. V lost 5 bases, J lost 5 bases, and 4 bases stayed unmatched. The length of the CDR3 is 14 residues. Germline V gene sequence: CDR1 SGHTA, CDR2 FQGTGA.

The chain couples TRBV12-3 or TRBV12-4 to TRBJ1-2; D perhaps matches TRBD1 (5 bases). V was clipped by 3 bases and J by 4 bases, with 15 bases between them. The CDR3 is made up of 15 amino acids. The CDR3 nucleotides read TGTGCCAGCAGTTTTTATCCCCGGGGGGGCTATGGCTACACCTTC. Translated, it gives CASSFYPRGGYGYTF.